The following is a T cell receptor beta chain sequence with its context. No antigen is known for it. One end of the junction varies from germline; a read error may be responsible. These data come from a study of post-analysis software for immune sequencing data. Overall study results and limits: Comparison of patients with controls showed five TRBV segments more frequent in patients, TRBV5-6, TRBV5-1 and TRBV20-1 among them.

The germline V gene has CDR1 LGHDT and CDR2 YNNKEL (reference sequence). This CDR3 is built from 16 residues. The authors incorporated unique molecular identifiers into the TCR beta cDNA libraries. TCRdb recomputed calls from the PCR reads with MiXCR, one row per CDR3 protein. The profile shows under 650,000 distinct CDR3 sequences, about 44% of them singletons. The material sequenced was blood. J is TRBJ1-2 and V is TRBV3-1, with a possible D match to TRBD1 (5 bases). The clonotype was recovered from a girl between 10 and 17 years old with multiple sclerosis. In DNA, the CDR3 is TGTGCCAGCAGCCAGGGGCCTCCTACTATTAACTACGGCTACACCTTC. Its translation: CASSQGPPTINYGYTF.